The sequence of this T cell receptor beta chain was determined in a study of cytomegalovirus exposure and HLA in healthy donors. These donors were members of the approximately 110-subject validation cohort, a group separate from the roughly 700-subject first cohort. This clone was observed a single time. The CDR3 extends over 13 amino acids. V lost 1 base and J lost 4, with 8 bases in between. The germline V gene encodes CDR1 GTSNPN and CDR2 SVGIG (reference sequence). TCRdb's table, derived via immunoSEQ multiplex PCR, lists solely in-frame clones and lacks some. The sample lists about 160,000 clones, roughly nine tenths occurring once.

The TCR originated in a man aged 18-30 years in good health and CMV-seropositive. What was sequenced was PBMCs. This chain joins TRBV30 and TRBJ1-5, with a tentative D call TRBD1 (6 bases). The CDR3 DNA follows: TGTGCCTGGAGTGCCGACAGGAATCAGCCCCAGCATTTT. Translation: CAWSADRNQPQHF.